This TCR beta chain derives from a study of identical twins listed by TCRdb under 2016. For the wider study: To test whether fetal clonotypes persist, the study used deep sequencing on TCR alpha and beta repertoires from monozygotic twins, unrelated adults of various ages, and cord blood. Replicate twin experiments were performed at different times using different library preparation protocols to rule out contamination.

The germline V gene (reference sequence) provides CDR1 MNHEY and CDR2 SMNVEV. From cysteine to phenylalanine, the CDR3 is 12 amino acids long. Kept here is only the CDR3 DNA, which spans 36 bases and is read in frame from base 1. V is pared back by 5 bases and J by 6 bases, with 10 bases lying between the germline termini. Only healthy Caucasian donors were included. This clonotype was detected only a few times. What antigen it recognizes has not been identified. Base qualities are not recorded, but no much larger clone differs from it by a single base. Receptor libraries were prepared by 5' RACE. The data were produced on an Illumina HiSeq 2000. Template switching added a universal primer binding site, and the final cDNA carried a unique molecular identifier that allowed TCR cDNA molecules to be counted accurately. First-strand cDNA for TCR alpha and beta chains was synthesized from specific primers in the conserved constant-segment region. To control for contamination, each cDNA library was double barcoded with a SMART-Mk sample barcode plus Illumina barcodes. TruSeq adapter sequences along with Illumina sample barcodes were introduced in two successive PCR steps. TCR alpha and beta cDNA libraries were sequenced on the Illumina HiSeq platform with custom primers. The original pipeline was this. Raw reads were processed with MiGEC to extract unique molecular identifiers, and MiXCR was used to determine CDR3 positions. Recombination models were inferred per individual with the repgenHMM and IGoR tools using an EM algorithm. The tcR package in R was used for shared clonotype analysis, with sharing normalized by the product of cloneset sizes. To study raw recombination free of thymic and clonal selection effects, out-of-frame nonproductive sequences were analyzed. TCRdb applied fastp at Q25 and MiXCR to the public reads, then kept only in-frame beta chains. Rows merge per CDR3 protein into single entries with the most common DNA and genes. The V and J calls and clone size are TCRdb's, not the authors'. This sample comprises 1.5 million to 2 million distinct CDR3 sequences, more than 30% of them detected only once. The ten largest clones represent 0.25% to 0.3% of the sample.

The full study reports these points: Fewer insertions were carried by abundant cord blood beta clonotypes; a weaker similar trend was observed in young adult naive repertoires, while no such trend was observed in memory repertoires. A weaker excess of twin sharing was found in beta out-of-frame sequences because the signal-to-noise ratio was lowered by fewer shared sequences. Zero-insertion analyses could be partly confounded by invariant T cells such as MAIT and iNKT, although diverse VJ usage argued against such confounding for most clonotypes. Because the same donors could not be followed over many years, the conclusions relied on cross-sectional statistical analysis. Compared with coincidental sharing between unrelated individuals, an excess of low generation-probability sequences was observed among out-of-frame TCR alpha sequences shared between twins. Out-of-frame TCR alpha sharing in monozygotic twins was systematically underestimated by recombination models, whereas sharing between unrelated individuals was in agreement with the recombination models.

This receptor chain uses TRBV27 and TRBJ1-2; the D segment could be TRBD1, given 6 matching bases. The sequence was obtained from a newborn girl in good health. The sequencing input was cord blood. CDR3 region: CASSKDRNGYTF. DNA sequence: TGTGCCAGCAGTAAGGACAGAAATGGCTACACCTTC.